Below, 20 T cell receptor beta chains from the same sample are listed, as sequenced in a study of blood T cell repertoires in COVID-19. The data were produced by immunoSEQ multiplex PCR, yet TCRdb's version contains in-frame clones alone and is incomplete. The repertoire holds about 230,000 clones, roughly 80% seen once, with under 3% in the top ten. Sequencing was done on a sample of peripheral blood. Receptors were obtained from a woman aged 65 to 85 with active or convalescent COVID-19.

The rearrangement links TRBV2 to TRBJ2-3; 9 bases are a match to TRBD2. Germline values: CDR1 SNHLY, CDR2 FYNNEI. The V and J ends lost 5 bases and 5 bases, in that order; junction bases with no gene match: 8. The CDR3 consists of 15 residues. CDR3 protein: CASSSAGGPGDTQYF. The CDR3 nucleotides are TGTGCCAGCAGTTCTGCGGGAGGGCCGGGAGATACGCAGTATTTT.

The V gene is TRBV6-6, the J gene TRBJ1-1; a possible D gene is TRBD1 (5 bases). Germline CDR1 reads MNHNY; CDR2 reads SVGAGI (reference sequence). The CDR3 is made up of 16 amino acids. Trimming left V 5 bases short and J 0 bases short, with 16 bases between. The CDR3 protein is CASSRGQEPMNTEAFF. CDR3 coding DNA: TGTGCCAGCAGTAGGGGCCAAGAGCCGATGAACACTGAAGCTTTCTTT.

The chain employs TRBV11-2 and TRBJ2-7; TRBD1 matches at 7 bases. Germline lookup yields CDR1 SGHAT and CDR2 FQNNGV. This CDR3 has 15 amino acids. Trimming cost V 1 base and J 6 bases; bases outside gene matches: 9. The CDR3 loop reads CASSLGTGANGEQYF. CDR3 sequence (DNA): TGTGCCAGCAGCTTAGGCACAGGGGCCAATGGCGAGCAGTACTTC.

The J gene is TRBJ1-3, the V gene TRBV25-1, with D possibly being TRBD1 (6 bases). Per the germline V gene, CDR1 is MGHDK and CDR2 is SYGVNS. CDR3 size: 18 residues. Trimming cost V 6 bases and J 0 bases, with 21 bases left between them. CDR3 region: CASSNWWGPGSSGNTIYF. CDR3 coding DNA: TGTGCCAGCAGCAACTGGTGGGGGCCGGGAAGCTCTGGAAACACCATATATTTT.

The chain uses TRBV5-4 and TRBJ2-5, with 12 bases matching TRBD2. The ends lost 3 bases at V and 0 bases at J; junction bases unmatched: 3. Germline V lookup: CDR1 SGHNT, CDR2 YYREEE (reference sequence). The CDR3 covers 16 residues. DNA of the CDR3: TGTGCCAGCAGCTGGGGGACTAGCGGGTACCAAGAGACCCAGTACTTC. As protein: CASSWGTSGYQETQYF.

The genes are TRBV7-9 and TRBJ1-2; D remains ambiguous. From germline, CDR1 is SEHNR and CDR2 FQNEAQ (reference sequence). V lost 5 bases, J lost 4 bases, and 14 bases lay in between. This CDR3 has 14 amino acids. This CDR3 is CASSPARKTYGYTF. As DNA, the CDR3 is TGTGCCAGCAGCCCTGCGAGGAAAACCTATGGCTACACCTTC.

The V and J genes are TRBV18 and TRBJ2-3; tentative D call: TRBD2 (6 bases). Trimming stripped 6 bases from V and 0 bases from J, with 16 bases between. The CDR3 is 16 amino acids. Germline-derived CDR1 and CDR2 are KGHSH and LQKENI. The CDR3 here is CASSPVGGLSTDTQYF. CDR3 bases: TGTGCCAGCTCCCCCGTGGGAGGACTTAGCACAGATACGCAGTATTTT.

The chain has TRBV6-6 and TRBJ1-4, with D possibly TRBD1 on 5 matching bases. The V end was cut by 0 bases, the J end by 4 bases, with 6 bases between. The germline gives CDR1 MNHNY, CDR2 SVGAGI (reference sequence). The CDR3 extends over 14 amino acids. In DNA form, the CDR3 reads TGTGCCAGCAGTTACTCGGGGCTTAATGAAAAACTGTTTTTT. As protein: CASSYSGLNEKLFF.

This clone was observed many times. This rearrangement joins TRBV28 to TRBJ2-7; tentative D call: TRBD2 (5 bases). Trimming left V 6 bases short and J 6 bases short, with 18 bases between. The CDR3 is 14 residues long. Germline CDR1 MDHEN, CDR2 SYDVKM. The CDR3 spells CASSRRGSAVEQYF. Written as DNA, the CDR3 is TGTGCCAGCAGCCGTCGAGGGTCGGCAGTCGAGCAGTACTTC.

This chain uses TRBV6-6 with TRBJ2-2, with D possibly TRBD2 on 7 matching bases. The CDR3 has 15 amino acids. Germline V gene sequence: CDR1 MNHNY, CDR2 SVGAGI (reference sequence). Between the trimmed V and J ends, which lost 10 bases and 5 bases, there was a span of 20 bases. The DNA of the CDR3 is TGTGCCACCTCTCTGGGGAGGGGGGGGACCGGGGAGCTGTTTTTT. It encodes CATSLGRGGTGELFF.

The rearrangement links TRBV28 to TRBJ2-7; 9 bases line up with TRBD2. The V and J ends lost 7 bases and 6 bases, in that order; junction bases with no gene match: 13. The CDR3 extends over 15 amino acids. Germline values: CDR1 MDHEN, CDR2 SYDVKM. The chain's CDR3 is CASTLAGGHPTEQYF. As DNA, the CDR3 is TGTGCCAGCACCCTCGCGGGGGGGCACCCCACCGAGCAGTACTTC.

V gene TRBV25-1 combines with J gene TRBJ1-5; a weak D match, TRBD1 (5 bases). The CDR3 covers 14 residues. Germline V gene sequence: CDR1 MGHDK, CDR2 SYGVNS. V lost 7 bases and J 1 base, leaving 11 bases between the germline ends. The CDR3 region is CASTRARSNQPQHF. Written as DNA, the CDR3 is TGTGCCAGCACCAGGGCTAGGAGCAATCAGCCCCAGCATTTT.

In DNA form, the CDR3 reads TGCGCCAGCGCTCGGGGCGGGGGAAACACCGGGGAGCTGTTTTTT. Encoded protein: CASARGGGNTGELFF. The V gene is TRBV5-1, the J gene TRBJ2-2, with 7 bases aligning to TRBD2. V was clipped by 7 bases and J by 2 bases; unmatched bases: 8. The germline gives CDR1 SGHRS, CDR2 YFSETQ. The CDR3 has 15 amino acids.

This clone turned up a few times. The CDR3 sequence is CASSFRGSSPLHF. CDR3 bases: TGTGCCAGCAGTTTCAGGGGTAGTTCACCCCTCCACTTT. The rearrangement joins TRBV28 to TRBJ1-6, with D possibly TRBD1 on 6 matching bases. The V end lost 3 bases, the J end lost 9 bases, and 9 bases lay between the germline ends. The CDR3 totals 13 residues. CDR1 and CDR2 from the germline V gene are MDHEN and SYDVKM.

The chain couples TRBV18 to TRBJ1-1; a possible D gene is TRBD1 (6 bases). Per germline, CDR1 KGHSH and CDR2 LQKENI. Trimming shortened V by 1 base and J by 7 bases, and 13 bases separated the two germline ends. This CDR3 comprises 14 residues. Here the CDR3 reads CASSPQGDVGEAFF. In nucleotides, the CDR3 is TGTGCCAGCTCACCACAGGGGGACGTCGGTGAAGCTTTCTTT. The full variable domain, its missing parts supplied by reference TRBV18 and TRBJ1-1, is NAGVMQNPRHLVRRRGQEARLRCSPMKGHSHVYWYRQLPEEGLKFMVYLQKENIIDESGMPKERFSAEFPKEGPSILRIQQVVRGDSAAYFCASSPQGDVGEAFFGQGTRLTVV.

The J gene is TRBJ1-2, the V gene TRBV7-8, with D tentatively TRBD1 (5 bases). The V and J ends lost 5 bases and 2 bases respectively, with 9 bases between them. CDR1 is SGHVS and CDR2 is FQNEAQ in the germline V gene. The CDR3 spans 13 residues. CDR3 region: CASSNRGNYGYTF. As DNA, the CDR3 is TGTGCCAGCAGCAATAGGGGAAACTATGGCTACACCTTC. Full variable domain (remainder filled in from reference TRBV7-8 and TRBJ1-2): GAGVSQSPRYKVAKRGQDVALRCDPISGHVSLFWYQQALGQGPEFLTYFQNEAQLDKSGLPSDRFFAERPEGSVSTLKIQRTQQEDSAVYLCASSNRGNYGYTFGSGTRLTVV.

The chain links TRBV19 to TRBJ1-5; TRBD1 aligns across 7 bases. CDR1 is LNHDA and CDR2 is SQIVND in the germline V gene (reference sequence). V trimming: 4 bases; J trimming: 2 bases; junction bases outside the gene matches: 5. The CDR3 contains 15 residues. The CDR3 DNA reads as TGTGCCAGTAGTAACCAGGGGGGAGGCAATCAGCCCCAGCATTTT. Translation gives CASSNQGGGNQPQHF.

V gene TRBV9 combines with J gene TRBJ1-1; maybe TRBD1 (5 bases). The germline V and J ends were trimmed by 8 bases and 4 bases, with 21 bases remaining between them. Germline CDR1 SGDLS, CDR2 YYNGEE. The CDR3 has 15 residues. CDR3 DNA sequence: TGTGCCAGTATAGTGATACTCGGGGGAAGCACTGAAGCTTTCTTT. Translated, it gives CASIVILGGSTEAFF.

The rearrangement joins TRBV24-1 to TRBJ2-2, with D perhaps TRBD1 (7 bases). V was cut by 4 bases and J by 7 bases, with 18 bases left in between. The CDR3 covers 16 residues. Germline V gene sequence: CDR1 KGHDR, CDR2 SFDVKD. The CDR3 DNA follows: TGTGCCACCAGTGACCCCGTGGAGGGGGCGGACGGGGAGCTGTTTTTT. Its protein is CATSDPVEGADGELFF.

The J gene is TRBJ1-1, the V gene TRBV7-9; TRBD1 is a possible D gene (6 bases). CDR1 and CDR2 from the germline V gene are SEHNR and FQNEAQ (reference sequence). This CDR3 region has 15 residues. Trimming took 2 bases from V and 0 from J, leaving 10 bases between them. Here the CDR3 reads CASSLRDNMNTEAFF. The CDR3 DNA reads TGTGCCAGCAGCTTACGGGACAACATGAACACTGAAGCTTTCTTT.